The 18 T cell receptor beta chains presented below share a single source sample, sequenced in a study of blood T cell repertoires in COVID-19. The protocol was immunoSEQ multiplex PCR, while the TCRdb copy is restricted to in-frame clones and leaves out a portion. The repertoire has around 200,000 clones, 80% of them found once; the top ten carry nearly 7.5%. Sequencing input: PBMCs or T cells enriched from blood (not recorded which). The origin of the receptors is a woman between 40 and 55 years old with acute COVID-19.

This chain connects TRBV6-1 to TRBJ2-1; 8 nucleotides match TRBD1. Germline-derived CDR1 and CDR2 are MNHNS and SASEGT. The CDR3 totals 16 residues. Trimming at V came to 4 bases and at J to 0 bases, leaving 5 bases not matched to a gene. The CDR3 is CASSGGTGLSYNEQFF. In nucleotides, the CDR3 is TGTGCCAGCAGTGGCGGGACAGGTCTCTCCTACAATGAGCAGTTCTTC.

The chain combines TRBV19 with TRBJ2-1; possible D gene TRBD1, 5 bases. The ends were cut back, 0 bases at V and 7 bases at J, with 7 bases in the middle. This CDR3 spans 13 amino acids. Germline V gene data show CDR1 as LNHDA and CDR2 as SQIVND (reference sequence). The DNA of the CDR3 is TGTGCCAGTAGTATAGAGTCAGGGAATGAGCAGTTCTTC. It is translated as CASSIESGNEQFF.

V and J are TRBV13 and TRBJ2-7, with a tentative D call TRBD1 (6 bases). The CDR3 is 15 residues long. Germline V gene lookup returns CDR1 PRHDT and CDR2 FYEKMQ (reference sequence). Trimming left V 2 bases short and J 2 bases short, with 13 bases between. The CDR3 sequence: CASSLTGKGAYEQYF. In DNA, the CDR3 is TGTGCCAGCAGCTTAACGGGAAAGGGGGCCTACGAGCAGTACTTC.

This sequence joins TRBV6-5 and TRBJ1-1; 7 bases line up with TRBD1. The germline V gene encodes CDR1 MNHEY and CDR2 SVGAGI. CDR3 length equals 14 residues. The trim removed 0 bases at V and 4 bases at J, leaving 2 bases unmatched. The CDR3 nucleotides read TGTGCCAGCAGTTACTCGACAGGGAGCACTGAAGCTTTCTTT. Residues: CASSYSTGSTEAFF.

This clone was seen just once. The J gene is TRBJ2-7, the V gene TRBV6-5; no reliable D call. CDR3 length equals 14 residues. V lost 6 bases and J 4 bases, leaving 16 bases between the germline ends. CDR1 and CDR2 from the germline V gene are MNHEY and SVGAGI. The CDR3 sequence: CASSHKLRSYEQYF. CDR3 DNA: TGTGCCAGCAGCCATAAACTGAGAAGTTACGAGCAGTACTTC.

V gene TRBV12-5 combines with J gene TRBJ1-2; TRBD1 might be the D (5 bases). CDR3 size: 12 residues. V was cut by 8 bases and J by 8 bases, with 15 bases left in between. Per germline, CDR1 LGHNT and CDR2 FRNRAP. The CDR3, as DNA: TGTGCTAGTACCAAGGGGATGGGGGGCTACACCTTC. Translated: CASTKGMGGYTF.

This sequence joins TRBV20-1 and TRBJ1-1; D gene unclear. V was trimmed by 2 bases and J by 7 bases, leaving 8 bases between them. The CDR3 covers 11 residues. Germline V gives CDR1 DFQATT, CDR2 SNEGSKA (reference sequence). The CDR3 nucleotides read TGCAGTGCTAGATTAGCTTATGAAGCTTTCTTT. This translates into CSARLAYEAFF.

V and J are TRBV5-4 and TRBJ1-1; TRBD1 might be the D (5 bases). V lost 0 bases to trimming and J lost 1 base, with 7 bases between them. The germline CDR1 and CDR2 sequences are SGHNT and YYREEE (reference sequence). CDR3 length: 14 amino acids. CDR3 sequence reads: CASSLATGNTEAFF. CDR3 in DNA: TGTGCCAGCAGCTTGGCCACAGGGAACACTGAAGCTTTCTTT.

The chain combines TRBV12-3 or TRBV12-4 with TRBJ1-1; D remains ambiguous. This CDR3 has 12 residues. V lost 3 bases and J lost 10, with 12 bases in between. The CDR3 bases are TGTGCCAGCAGTTTCAGTCTCCCGGGAGCTTTCTTT. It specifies CASSFSLPGAFF.

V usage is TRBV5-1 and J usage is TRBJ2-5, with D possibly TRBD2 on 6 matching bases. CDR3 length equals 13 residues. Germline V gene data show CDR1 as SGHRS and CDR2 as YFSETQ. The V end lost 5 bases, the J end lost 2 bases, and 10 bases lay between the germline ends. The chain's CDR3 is CASRIAGQETQYF. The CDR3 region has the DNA TGCGCCAGCAGAATCGCGGGGCAAGAGACCCAGTACTTC.

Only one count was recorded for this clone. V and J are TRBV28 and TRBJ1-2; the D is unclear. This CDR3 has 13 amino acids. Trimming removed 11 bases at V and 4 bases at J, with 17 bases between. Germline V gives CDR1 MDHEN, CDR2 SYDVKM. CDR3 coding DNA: TGTGCCTGTCAAGGGCGGCGGGTCTATGGCTACACCTTC. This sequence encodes CACQGRRVYGYTF.

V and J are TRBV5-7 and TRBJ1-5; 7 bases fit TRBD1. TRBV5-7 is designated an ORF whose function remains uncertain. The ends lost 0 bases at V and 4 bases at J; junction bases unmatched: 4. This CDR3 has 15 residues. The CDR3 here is CASSLGGQMNQPQHF. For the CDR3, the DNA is TGTGCCAGCAGCTTGGGGGGACAGATGAATCAGCCCCAGCATTTT.

The CDR3 here is CASSDGAGAGTDTQYF. The CDR3 bases are TGTGCCAGCAGTGATGGAGCGGGAGCCGGCACAGATACGCAGTATTTT. This chain connects TRBV25-1 to TRBJ2-3; 8 bases line up with TRBD2. CDR1 is MGHDK, CDR2 SYGVNS, per germline. CDR3 length equals 16 residues. V gave up 3 bases and J gave up 1 base; unmatched junction bases: 6.

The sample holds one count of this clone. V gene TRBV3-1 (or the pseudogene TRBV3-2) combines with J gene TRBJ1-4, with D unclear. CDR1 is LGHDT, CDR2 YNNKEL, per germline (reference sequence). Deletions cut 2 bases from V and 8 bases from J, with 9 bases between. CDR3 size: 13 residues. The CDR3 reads CASSQYIWEKLFF. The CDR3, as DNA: TGTGCCAGCAGCCAATACATTTGGGAAAAACTGTTTTTT.

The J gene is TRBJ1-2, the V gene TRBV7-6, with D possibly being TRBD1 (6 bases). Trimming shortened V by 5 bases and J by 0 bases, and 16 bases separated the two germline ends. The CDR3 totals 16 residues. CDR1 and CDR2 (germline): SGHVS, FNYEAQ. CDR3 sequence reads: CASSPRDTLTNYGYTF. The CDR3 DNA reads TGTGCCAGCAGCCCCCGGGACACCCTTACTAACTATGGCTACACCTTC.

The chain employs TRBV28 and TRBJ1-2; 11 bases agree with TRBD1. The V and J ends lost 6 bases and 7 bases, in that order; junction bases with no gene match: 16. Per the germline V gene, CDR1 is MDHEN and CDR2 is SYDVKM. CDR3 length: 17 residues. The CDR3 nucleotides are TGTGCCAGCAGAACTCCGGGACAGGGGGAAAAGGTATCTGGCTACACCTTC. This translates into CASRTPGQGEKVSGYTF.

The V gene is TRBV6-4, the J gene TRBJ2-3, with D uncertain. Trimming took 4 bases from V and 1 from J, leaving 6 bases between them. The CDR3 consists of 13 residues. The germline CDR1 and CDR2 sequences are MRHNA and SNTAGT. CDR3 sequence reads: CASSVTGTDTQYF. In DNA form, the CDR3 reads TGTGCCAGCAGTGTAACAGGCACAGATACGCAGTATTTT.

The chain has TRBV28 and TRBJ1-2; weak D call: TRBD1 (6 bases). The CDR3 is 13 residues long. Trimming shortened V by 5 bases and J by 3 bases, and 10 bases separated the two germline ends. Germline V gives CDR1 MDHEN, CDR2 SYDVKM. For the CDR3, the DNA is TGTGCCAGCAGTCGTCAGGGGCACTATGGCTACACCTTC. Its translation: CASSRQGHYGYTF.